The 19 T cell receptor beta chains listed next were all sequenced from one sample in a study of T cell responses to AZD1222 COVID-19 vaccine. Sequenced by immunoSEQ multiplex PCR; TCRdb stores in-frame clones only, minus some. The profile shows fewer than 130,000 clones, 70% to 90% of them singletons. Sequenced here: peripheral blood, sampled on day 0 of AZD1222 vaccination. These receptors came from an adult in good health.

Comment on this clone: At one end the junction does not follow the germline gene, possibly because of a read error. This chain links TRBV10-2 with TRBJ2-7, with D perhaps matching TRBD1 (5 bases). Germline V gene data show CDR1 as WSHSY and CDR2 as SAAADI. This CDR3 spans 13 amino acids. Here the CDR3 DNA reads TGCGCCAGCAGTGAGTCGGCAGGGATGATACCCGTCTTC. It translates to CASSESAGMIPVF.

This chain connects TRBV6-5 to TRBJ1-2, with D perhaps matching TRBD1 (6 bases). V was cut by 7 bases and J by 9 bases, with 15 bases left in between. The germline V gene has CDR1 MNHEY and CDR2 SVGAGI. The CDR3 sequence is 12 residues long. The CDR3 coding sequence is TGTGCCAGCATGTACAGGGACGGAAGCTACACCTTC. Its translation: CASMYRDGSYTF.

The chain is built from TRBV19 and TRBJ1-6; maybe TRBD1 (6 bases). The CDR3 consists of 16 residues. V dropped 5 bases and J dropped 7 bases, with 18 bases sitting between them. Germline V gene sequence: CDR1 LNHDA, CDR2 SQIVND (reference sequence). In nucleotides, the CDR3 is TGTGCCAGTAGTCGTCAACGGGCAGGGGCCAATTCACCCCTCCACTTT. It encodes CASSRQRAGANSPLHF.

The chain is built from TRBV4-2 and TRBJ1-1; TRBD1 aligns across 9 bases. CDR3 length equals 15 residues. The J segment lost 6 bases and the V segment lost 5 bases, leaving 10 bases of the junction unmatched. Germline-derived CDR1 and CDR2 are LGHNA and YNFKEQ. CDR3 amino acids: CASSKAEGQGAEAFF. DNA of the CDR3: TGTGCCAGCAGCAAAGCCGAGGGACAGGGCGCTGAAGCTTTCTTT.

This clone was seen once. This rearrangement joins TRBV19 to TRBJ2-7, with D unresolved. Deletions cut 4 bases from V and 6 bases from J, with 13 bases between. Germline V gene sequence: CDR1 LNHDA, CDR2 SQIVND (reference sequence). The CDR3 totals 13 residues. CDR3 sequence reads: CASSNTRQSEQYF. The CDR3 DNA reads TGTGCCAGTAGTAATACCCGGCAGTCCGAGCAGTACTTC. The whole variable domain, filled in from reference TRBV19 and TRBJ2-7, reads DGGITQSPKYLFRKEGQNVTLSCEQNLNHDAMYWYRQDPGQGLRLIYYSQIVNDFQKGDIAEGYSVSREKKESFPLTVTSAQKNPTAFYLCASSNTRQSEQYFGPGTRLTVT.

The J gene is TRBJ2-3, the V gene TRBV20-1, with unresolved D. The V end was cut by 4 bases, the J end by 2 bases, with 4 bases between. This CDR3 has 11 residues. Germline V gene sequence: CDR1 DFQATT, CDR2 SNEGSKA (reference sequence). In DNA, the CDR3 is TGCAGTGCTATTCCCACAGATACGCAGTATTTT. This encodes CSAIPTDTQYF.

CDR3 bases: TGTGCCAGCAGCCCTACGACTAGCGGGAGGCTACCCATCGGGACCCAGTACTTC. It yields the protein CASSPTTSGRLPIGTQYF. This rearrangement joins TRBV5-4 to TRBJ2-5; the match to TRBD2 covers 13 bases. The CDR3 consists of 18 residues. Germline V CDR1 and CDR2: SGHNT, YYREEE (reference sequence). V was clipped by 4 bases and J by 7 bases; unmatched bases: 16.

The chain recombines TRBV6-5 with TRBJ1-1; maybe TRBD1 (5 bases). CDR1 MNHEY and CDR2 SVGAGI come from the germline V gene. The length of the CDR3 is 15 residues. Trimming removed 5 bases at V and 4 bases at J, with 17 bases between. CDR3 DNA sequence: TGTGCCAGCAGTCTCACTTCTCAGGGATTCACTGAAGCTTTCTTT. Translated, it gives CASSLTSQGFTEAFF.

This rearrangement joins TRBV30 to TRBJ2-5, with 8 bases lining up with TRBD2. This CDR3 has 11 residues. The junction had 0 bases not matched to a gene; V was cut back by 6 bases and J by 3 bases. From germline, CDR1 is GTSNPN and CDR2 SVGIG (reference sequence). CDR3 amino acids: CACSGEETQYF. The CDR3 DNA sequence: TGTGCCTGTAGCGGGGAAGAGACCCAGTACTTC. The whole variable domain, remainder taken from reference TRBV30 and TRBJ2-5, is SQTIHQWPATLVQPVGSPLSLECTVEGTSNPNLYWYRQAAGRGLQLLFYSVGIGQISSEVPQNLSASRPQDRQFILSSKKLLLSDSGFYLCACSGEETQYFGPGTRLLVL.

In this sample, this clone turned up a few times. The CDR3 nucleotides are TGTGCCAGCAGCTTAGTTCTCTCTGATCCCCAGCATTTT. Translation: CASSLVLSDPQHF. This chain links TRBV7-2 with TRBJ1-5; D gene ambiguous. CDR1 and CDR2 (germline): SGHTA, FQGNSA. Trimming cost V 1 base and J 10 bases, with 11 bases left between them. The CDR3 extends over 13 amino acids. The complete variable domain, with remaining parts taken from reference TRBV7-2 and TRBJ1-5, reads GAGVSQSPSNKVTEKGKDVELRCDPISGHTALYWYRQSLGQGLEFLIYFQGNSAPDKSGLPSDRFSAERTGGSVSTLTIQRTQQEDSAVYLCASSLVLSDPQHFGDGTRLSIL.

J is TRBJ1-5 and V is TRBV3-1 (or the pseudogene TRBV3-2); 7 positions agree with TRBD1. Germline CDR1 reads LGHDT; CDR2 reads YNNKEL (reference sequence). The CDR3 contains 17 residues. Germline trimming cut 4 bases from V and 2 bases from J; bases unmatched to any gene: 11. In nucleotides, the CDR3 is TGTGCCAGCAGCCCCACGGAGGGGGCAAGCGGCAATCAGCCCCAGCATTTT. Translated: CASSPTEGASGNQPQHF.

The table lists this clone with a count of one. This chain links TRBV7-3 with TRBJ2-5; TRBD2 matches 7 bases. The CDR3 covers 13 residues. The V gene end was trimmed by 5 bases and the J gene end by 7 bases; junction bases not matched to a gene: 7. Germline-derived CDR1 and CDR2 are SGHTA and FQGTGA. CDR3 DNA: TGTGCCAGCAGCCCCCGGGGGGACGGGACCCAGTACTTC. It yields the protein CASSPRGDGTQYF.

The rearrangement joins TRBV12-3 or TRBV12-4 to TRBJ1-5; D remains ambiguous. CDR3 length equals 13 residues. Trimming pared 7 bases from V and 7 bases from J, leaving 14 bases between. The CDR3 loop is CASKADGPQPQHF. CDR3 in DNA: TGTGCCAGCAAAGCGGATGGACCCCAGCCCCAGCATTTT.

This chain links TRBV7-2 with TRBJ1-2; no clear D. Germline V gene data show CDR1 as SGHTA and CDR2 as FQGNSA. CDR3 size: 14 residues. V lost 1 base and J lost 7, with 13 bases in between. CDR3 region: CASSLEPGVGGYTF. The CDR3 bases are TGTGCCAGCAGCTTAGAGCCTGGAGTCGGTGGCTACACCTTC.

The chain couples TRBV27 to TRBJ2-1, with no clear D. Germline CDR1 is MNHEY and CDR2 is SMNVEV (reference sequence). Between the trimmed V and J ends, which lost 4 bases and 3 bases, there was a span of 10 bases. This CDR3 has 14 residues. The CDR3 spells CASSSERGYNEQFF. The DNA of the CDR3 is TGTGCCAGCAGTTCTGAAAGAGGCTACAATGAGCAGTTCTTC.

This sequence joins TRBV18 and TRBJ2-7, with 10 bases that match TRBD1. Germline V gene lookup returns CDR1 KGHSH and CDR2 LQKENI. The CDR3 sequence is 16 residues long. V was clipped by 0 bases and J by 2 bases; unmatched bases: 4. CDR3 sequence: CASSPPRGTGAYEQYF. The CDR3 DNA follows: TGTGCCAGCTCACCACCGAGAGGGACAGGGGCCTACGAGCAGTACTTC.

The CDR3 bases are TGTGCCAGCAGTTCCCCGGGAAGCTCCTACAATGAGCAGTTCTTC. Its translation: CASSSPGSSYNEQFF. The chain recombines TRBV28 with TRBJ2-1; D may be TRBD2 (5 bases). Germline-derived CDR1 and CDR2 are MDHEN and SYDVKM. V was trimmed by 4 bases and J by 0 bases, leaving 10 bases between them. This CDR3 comprises 15 residues.

This clone has a handful of counts. J is TRBJ1-1 and V is TRBV9; D remains unclear. The CDR3 totals 13 residues. Germline-derived CDR1 and CDR2 are SGDLS and YYNGEE. V dropped 0 bases and J dropped 6 bases, with 9 bases sitting between them. CDR3 region: CASSVAVGAEAFF. The CDR3 coding sequence is TGTGCCAGCAGCGTAGCGGTGGGCGCTGAAGCTTTCTTT.

This chain links TRBV19 with TRBJ1-2; a possible D gene is TRBD1 (5 bases). With 3 bases removed from V and 4 bases from J, the gap between germline ends came to 18 bases. Germline V gene sequence: CDR1 LNHDA, CDR2 SQIVND (reference sequence). This CDR3 has 16 amino acids. This CDR3 is CASSMTEGREVYGYTF. CDR3 bases: TGTGCCAGTAGTATGACCGAGGGACGGGAGGTCTATGGCTACACCTTC.